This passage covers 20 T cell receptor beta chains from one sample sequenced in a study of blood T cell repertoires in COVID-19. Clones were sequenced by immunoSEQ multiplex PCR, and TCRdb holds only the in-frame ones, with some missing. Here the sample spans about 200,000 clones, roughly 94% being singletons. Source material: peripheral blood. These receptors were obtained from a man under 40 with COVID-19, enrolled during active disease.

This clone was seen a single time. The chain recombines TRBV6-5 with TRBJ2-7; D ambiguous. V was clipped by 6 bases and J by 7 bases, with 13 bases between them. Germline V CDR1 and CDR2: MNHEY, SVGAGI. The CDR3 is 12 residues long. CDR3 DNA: TGTGCCAGCAGCGTCTCTAACAGAGAGCAGTACTTC. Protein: CASSVSNREQYF.

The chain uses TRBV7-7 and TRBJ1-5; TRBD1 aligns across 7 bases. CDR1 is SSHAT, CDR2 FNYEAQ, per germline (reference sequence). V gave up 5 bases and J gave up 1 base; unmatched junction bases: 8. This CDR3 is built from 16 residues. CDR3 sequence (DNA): TGTGCCAGCAGCATGACAGGGAGGAAGAGCAATCAGCCCCAGCATTTT. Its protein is CASSMTGRKSNQPQHF.

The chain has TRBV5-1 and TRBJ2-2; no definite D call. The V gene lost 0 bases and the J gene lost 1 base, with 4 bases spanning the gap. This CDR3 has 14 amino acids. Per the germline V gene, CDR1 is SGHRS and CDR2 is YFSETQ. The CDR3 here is CASSLALNTGELFF. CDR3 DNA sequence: TGCGCCAGCAGCTTGGCTCTGAACACCGGGGAGCTGTTTTTT.

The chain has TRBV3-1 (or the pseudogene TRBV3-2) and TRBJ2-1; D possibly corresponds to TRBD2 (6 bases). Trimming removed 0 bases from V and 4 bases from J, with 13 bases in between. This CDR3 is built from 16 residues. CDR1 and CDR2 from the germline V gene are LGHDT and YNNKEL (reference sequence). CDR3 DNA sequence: TGTGCCAGCAGCCAAGATACGAGGCGGGGTTACAATGAGCAGTTCTTC. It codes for CASSQDTRRGYNEQFF.

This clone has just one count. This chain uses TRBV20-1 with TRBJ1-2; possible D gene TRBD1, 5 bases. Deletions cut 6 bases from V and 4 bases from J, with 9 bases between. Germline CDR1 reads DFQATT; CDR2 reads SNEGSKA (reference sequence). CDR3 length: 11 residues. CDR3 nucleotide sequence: TGCAGTGCCATGACAGCCTATGGCTACACCTTC. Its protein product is CSAMTAYGYTF.

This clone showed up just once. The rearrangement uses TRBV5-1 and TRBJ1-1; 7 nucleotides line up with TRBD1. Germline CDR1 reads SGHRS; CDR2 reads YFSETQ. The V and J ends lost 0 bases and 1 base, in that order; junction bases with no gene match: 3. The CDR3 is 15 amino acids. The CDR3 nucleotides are TGCGCCAGCAGCTTGGGGGGACAGTGGAACACTGAAGCTTTCTTT. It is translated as CASSLGGQWNTEAFF.

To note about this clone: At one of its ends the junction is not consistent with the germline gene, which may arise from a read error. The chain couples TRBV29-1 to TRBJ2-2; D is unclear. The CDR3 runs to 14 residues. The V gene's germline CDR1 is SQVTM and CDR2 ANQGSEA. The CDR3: CSVVGQTNIGELFF. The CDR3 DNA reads TGCAGCGTTGTTGGGCAAACGAACATCGGGGAGCTGTTTTTT.

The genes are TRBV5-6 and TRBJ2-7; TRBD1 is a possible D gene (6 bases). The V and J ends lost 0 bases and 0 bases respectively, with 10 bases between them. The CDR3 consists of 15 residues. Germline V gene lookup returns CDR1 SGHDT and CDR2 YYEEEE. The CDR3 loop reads CASSLDRESSYEQYF. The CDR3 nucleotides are TGTGCCAGCAGCTTGGACAGGGAGAGCTCCTACGAGCAGTACTTC.

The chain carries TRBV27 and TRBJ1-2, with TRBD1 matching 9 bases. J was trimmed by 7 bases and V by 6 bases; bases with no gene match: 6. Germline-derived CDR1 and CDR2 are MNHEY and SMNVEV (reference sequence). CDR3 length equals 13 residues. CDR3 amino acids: CASSRDRVLGYTF. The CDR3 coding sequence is TGTGCCAGCAGCCGGGACAGGGTCCTTGGCTACACCTTC.

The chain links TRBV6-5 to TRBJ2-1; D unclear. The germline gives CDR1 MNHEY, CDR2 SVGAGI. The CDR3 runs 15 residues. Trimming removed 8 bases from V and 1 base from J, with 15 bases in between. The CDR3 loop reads CASHYGSVSYNEQFF. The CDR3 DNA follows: TGTGCCAGCCATTACGGCAGCGTTTCCTACAATGAGCAGTTCTTC.

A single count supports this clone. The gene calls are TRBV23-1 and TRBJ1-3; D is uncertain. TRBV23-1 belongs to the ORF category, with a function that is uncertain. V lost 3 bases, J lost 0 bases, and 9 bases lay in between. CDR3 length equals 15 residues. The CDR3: CASSHFVFSGNTIYF. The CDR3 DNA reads TGCGCCAGCAGTCATTTCGTGTTCTCTGGAAACACCATATATTTT.

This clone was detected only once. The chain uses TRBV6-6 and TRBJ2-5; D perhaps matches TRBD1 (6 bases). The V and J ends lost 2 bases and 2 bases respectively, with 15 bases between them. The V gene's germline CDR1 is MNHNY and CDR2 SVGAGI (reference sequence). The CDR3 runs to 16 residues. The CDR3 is CASSYKAGEVQETQYF. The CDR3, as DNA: TGTGCCAGCAGTTACAAAGCAGGGGAAGTACAAGAGACCCAGTACTTC.

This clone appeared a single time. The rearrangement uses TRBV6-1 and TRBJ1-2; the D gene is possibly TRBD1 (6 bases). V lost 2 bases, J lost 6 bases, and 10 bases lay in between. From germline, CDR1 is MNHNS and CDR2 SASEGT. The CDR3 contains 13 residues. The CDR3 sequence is CASSERGGDGYTF. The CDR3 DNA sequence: TGTGCCAGCAGTGAAAGAGGGGGGGATGGCTACACCTTC.

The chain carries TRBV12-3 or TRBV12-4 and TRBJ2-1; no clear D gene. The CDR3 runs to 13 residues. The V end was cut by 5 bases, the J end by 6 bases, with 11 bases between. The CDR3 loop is CASSATIANEQFF. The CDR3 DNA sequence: TGTGCCAGCAGTGCTACGATCGCCAATGAGCAGTTCTTC.

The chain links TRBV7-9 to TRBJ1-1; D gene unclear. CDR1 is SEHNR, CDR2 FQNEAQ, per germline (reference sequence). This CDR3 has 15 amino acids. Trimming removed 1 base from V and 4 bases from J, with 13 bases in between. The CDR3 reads CASSLVAGFGTEAFF. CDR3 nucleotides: TGTGCCAGCAGCTTAGTAGCGGGGTTTGGCACTGAAGCTTTCTTT.

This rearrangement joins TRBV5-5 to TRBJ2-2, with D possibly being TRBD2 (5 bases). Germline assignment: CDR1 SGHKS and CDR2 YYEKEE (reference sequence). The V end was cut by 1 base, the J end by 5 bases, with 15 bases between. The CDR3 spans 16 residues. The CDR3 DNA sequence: TGTGCCAGCAGCTTGAGCGGCCTAACAGCTACCGGGGAGCTGTTTTTT. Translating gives CASSLSGLTATGELFF.

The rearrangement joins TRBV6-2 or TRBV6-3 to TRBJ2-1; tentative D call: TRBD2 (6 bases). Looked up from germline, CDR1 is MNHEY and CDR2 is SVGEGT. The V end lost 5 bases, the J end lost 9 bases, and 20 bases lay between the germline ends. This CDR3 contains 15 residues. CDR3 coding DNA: TGTGCCAGCAGTAACGGCTTGACGGGGGTAGGTGAGCAGTTCTTC. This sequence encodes CASSNGLTGVGEQFF.

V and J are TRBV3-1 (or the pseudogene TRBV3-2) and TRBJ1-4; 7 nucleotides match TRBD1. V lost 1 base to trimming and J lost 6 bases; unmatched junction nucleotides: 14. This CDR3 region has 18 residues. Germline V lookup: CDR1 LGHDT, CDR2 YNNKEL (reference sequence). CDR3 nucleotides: TGTGCCAGCAGCCAAGTGACAGGGTTGGATCAGGGATATGAAAAACTGTTTTTT. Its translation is CASSQVTGLDQGYEKLFF.

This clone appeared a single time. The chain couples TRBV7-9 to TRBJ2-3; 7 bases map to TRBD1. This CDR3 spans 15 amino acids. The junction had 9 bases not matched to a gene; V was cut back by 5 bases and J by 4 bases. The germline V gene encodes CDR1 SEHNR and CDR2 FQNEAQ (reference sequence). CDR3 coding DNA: TGTGCCAGCAGCCCCACGACAGGGACCCCAGATACGCAGTATTTT. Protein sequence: CASSPTTGTPDTQYF.

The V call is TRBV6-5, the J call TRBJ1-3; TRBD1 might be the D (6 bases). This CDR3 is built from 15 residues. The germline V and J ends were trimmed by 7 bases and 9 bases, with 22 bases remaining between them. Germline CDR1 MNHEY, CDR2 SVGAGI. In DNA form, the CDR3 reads TGTGCCAGCATCCTCGGGACATCAAACGCCGGCACCATATATTTT. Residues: CASILGTSNAGTIYF.